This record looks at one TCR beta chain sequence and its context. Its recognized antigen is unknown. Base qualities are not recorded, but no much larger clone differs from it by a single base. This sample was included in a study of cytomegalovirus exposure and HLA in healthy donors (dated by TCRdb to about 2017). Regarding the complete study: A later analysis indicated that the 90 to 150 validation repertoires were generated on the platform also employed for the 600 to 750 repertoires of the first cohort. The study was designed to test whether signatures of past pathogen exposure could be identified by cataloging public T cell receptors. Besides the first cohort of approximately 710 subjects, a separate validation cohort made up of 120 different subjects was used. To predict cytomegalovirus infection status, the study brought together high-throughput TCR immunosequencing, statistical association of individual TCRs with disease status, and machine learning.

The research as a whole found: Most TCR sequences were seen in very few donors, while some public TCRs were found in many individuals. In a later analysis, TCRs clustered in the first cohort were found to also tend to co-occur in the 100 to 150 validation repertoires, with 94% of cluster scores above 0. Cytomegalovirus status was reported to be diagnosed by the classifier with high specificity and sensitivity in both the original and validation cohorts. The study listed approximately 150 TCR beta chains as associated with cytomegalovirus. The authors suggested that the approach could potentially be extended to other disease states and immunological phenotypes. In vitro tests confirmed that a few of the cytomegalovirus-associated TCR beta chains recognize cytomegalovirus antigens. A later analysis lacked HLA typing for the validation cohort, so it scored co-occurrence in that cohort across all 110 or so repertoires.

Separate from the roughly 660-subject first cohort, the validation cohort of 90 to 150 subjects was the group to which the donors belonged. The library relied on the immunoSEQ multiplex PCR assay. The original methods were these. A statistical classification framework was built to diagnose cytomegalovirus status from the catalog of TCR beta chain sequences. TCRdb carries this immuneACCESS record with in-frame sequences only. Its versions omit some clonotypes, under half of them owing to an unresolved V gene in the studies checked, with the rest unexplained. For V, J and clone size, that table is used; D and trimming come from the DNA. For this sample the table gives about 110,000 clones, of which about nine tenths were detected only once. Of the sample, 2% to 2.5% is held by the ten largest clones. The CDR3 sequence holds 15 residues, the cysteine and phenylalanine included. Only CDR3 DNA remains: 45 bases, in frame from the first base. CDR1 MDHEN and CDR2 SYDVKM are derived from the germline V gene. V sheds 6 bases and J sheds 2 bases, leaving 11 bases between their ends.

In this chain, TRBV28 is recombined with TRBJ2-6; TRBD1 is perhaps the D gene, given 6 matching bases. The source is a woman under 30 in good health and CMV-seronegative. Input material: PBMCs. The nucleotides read TGTGCCAGCAGCTTCCCAGGGGCTGGGGCCAACGTCCTGACTTTC. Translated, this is CASSFPGAGANVLTF.